This TCR beta chain was observed in a study of blood T cells in healthy people across ages (dated by TCRdb to 2015 to 2017). With regard to the full study: In model experiments, template switching captured about one uniquely barcoded TCR beta cDNA molecule for every two T cells. Age-related changes in TCR beta repertoire diversity were measured in the study by deep sequencing normalized with unique cDNA molecular identifiers. Donors were grouped into four age groups: young (average 16 years), middle-aged (about 40), aged (over 55) and long-lived (about 90). To avoid experimental bias, donors of different ages were spread randomly across the sequencing lanes. Using the same blood draw, the study looked at two additional independent replicas of 1 million unique cDNA reads for two donors, one aged 18 to 30 and the other aged 80 or older. Results the study describes overall, beyond this receptor: Because donor CMV infection status was unknown, age-related changes in expanded clonotypes were potentially confounded. Estimates of total diversity based on one million sequenced T cells were considered lower bounds and underestimates. Conclusive comparison of naive and antigen-experienced compartments was prevented by the profiling of bulk unsorted PBMCs. Compared with the aged group, more naive CD4+ T cells, fewer expanded clones and increased TCR diversity were shown by the long-lived group, suggesting age selection. As age increased, observed TCR beta diversity per million T cells dropped in a roughly linear way, and a significant reduction was already evident by age around 41. Observed TCR beta diversity correlated strongly with the percentage of naive T cells measured by flow cytometry.

The donors were 40 or so Caucasian individuals from Russia, aged roughly 6 to 100 years, who were systemically healthy. Around 9.8 milliliters of peripheral blood were collected from each donor into EDTA-treated Vacutainer tubes. Ficoll-Paque density-gradient centrifugation was used to isolate PBMCs, with at least 6.5 million per sample. Total RNA, at least 6 micrograms per sample, was extracted from PBMCs with Trizol reagent. For every donor, an aliquot of PBMCs went through flow cytometry to measure the percentages of naive CD45RAhigh/CD27high T cells. The library was built by means of 5' RACE. TCRdb shows the sequencer as Illumina HiSeq 2500. A second PCR of about 6 to 11 cycles was run with a J-beta primer mix and a sample-barcoded 5' primer. A unique molecular identifier was introduced onto each TCR beta cDNA molecule by a template-switch 5' adaptor carrying 12 random nucleotides. Each sample yielded at least 2.5 million CDR3-containing paired-end reads. The Mint cDNA synthesis kit, primed by a TRBC-specific oligonucleotide, was used to synthesize first-strand cDNA from all RNA. Following uracil-DNA glycosylase treatment, a first 18-cycle PCR with universal primers M1SS and BC2_uni_R was performed on all cDNA. Under the source paper's analysis protocol: For normalization, 1 million high-quality reads were randomly selected from each sample, with every read carrying a distinct molecular identifier. Reads with shared molecular identifiers were discarded instead of being binned into consensus sequences. MiTCR, set to a Q25 quality threshold and the strictest error-elimination algorithm, was used for CDR3 identification, clonotype clustering and error correction. A nonparametric unseen species model with Euler transformation was used to estimate a lower bound on total TCR beta diversity. TCRdb reprocessed the public reads (quality trimming at Q25 with fastp, clone calling with MiXCR) and kept in-frame beta chains. Every CDR3 protein is listed once, alongside the most common genes and DNA of its rows. V and J calls and clone size were set by TCRdb, not the authors. The sample yields 600,000 or so distinct CDR3 sequences; under 25% were counted once. The ten biggest clones cover roughly 3.7% of the sample.

This clonotype has just a few counts. What this receptor recognizes is not known. The sample holds no much larger clone one base away, and base qualities are not on file. The germline ends are 17 bases apart after V is trimmed by 6 bases and J by 7 bases. CDR1 and CDR2 are drawn from the germline V gene: MDHEN, SYDVKM. The CDR3 runs 14 residues from the cysteine to the phenylalanine. Only the CDR3 DNA stays, 42 bases, in frame from base 1. This receptor was obtained from a man aged 65 to 85 in good health. The sequence joins TRBV28 to TRBJ2-3; TRBD2 is possibly the D segment (5 matching bases). The sequenced material came from blood. The DNA sequence reads TGTGCCAGCAGGCCCCGCTGGACTGGGAATACGCAGTATTTT. It specifies CASRPRWTGNTQYF.